The T cell receptor beta chain under discussion was sequenced for a study of T cell changes during pregnancy in multiple sclerosis (dated by TCRdb to between 2018 and 2020). At the level of the whole study: In women with multiple sclerosis, the researchers looked at how the T cell repertoire shifted as pregnancy progressed.

The V end gives up 7 bases and the J end 2 bases, leaving 14 bases in the junction not matched to a gene. From cysteine to phenylalanine, the CDR3 is 16 amino acids long. Kept here is only the CDR3 DNA, which spans 48 bases and is read in frame from base 1. The germline V gene encodes CDR1 SQVTM and CDR2 ANQGSEA. Library method: the immunoSEQ multiplex PCR assay. TCRdb took this table from immuneACCESS and kept in-frame rearrangements with V and J called. Such tables lack part of the clones; where checked against another copy, unresolved V genes explain under half of the gap, and the rest is unexplained. The sample records around 130,000 clones, approximately 96% of which are singletons. Together, the top ten hold 0.44% of the sample. This clone was found once. Its cognate antigen has yet to be identified. No base qualities exist here, and no much larger clone lies one base off it.

The clonotype was recovered from a female donor with multiple sclerosis, enrolled in a pregnancy study. The specimen comprised peripheral blood, sampled after pregnancy. The receptor chain draws on TRBV29-1 and TRBJ2-3, with 8 central nucleotides matching TRBD1. The DNA sequence is TGCAGCGGAGGGACAGGTGGTACGGGAGCCACAGATACGCAGTATTTT. The encoded protein is CSGGTGGTGATDTQYF.